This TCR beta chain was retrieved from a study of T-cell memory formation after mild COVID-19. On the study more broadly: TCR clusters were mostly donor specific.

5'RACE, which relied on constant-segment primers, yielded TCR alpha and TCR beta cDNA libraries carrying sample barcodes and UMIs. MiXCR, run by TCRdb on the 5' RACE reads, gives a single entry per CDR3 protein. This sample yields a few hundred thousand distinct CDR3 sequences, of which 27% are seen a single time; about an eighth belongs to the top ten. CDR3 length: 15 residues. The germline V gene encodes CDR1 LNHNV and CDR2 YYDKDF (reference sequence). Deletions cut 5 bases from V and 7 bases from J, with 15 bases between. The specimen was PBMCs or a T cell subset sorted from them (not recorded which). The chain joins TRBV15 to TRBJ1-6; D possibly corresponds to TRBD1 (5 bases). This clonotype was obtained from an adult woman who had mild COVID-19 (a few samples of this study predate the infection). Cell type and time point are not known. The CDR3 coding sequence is TGTGCCACCAGCGCCGGCCGGGGCCCAAATTCACCCCTCCACTTT. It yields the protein CATSAGRGPNSPLHF.